This T cell receptor (beta chain) was profiled in a study of cytomegalovirus exposure and HLA in healthy donors. Study as a whole: An earlier analysis identified 117 million unique TCR beta sequences in some 170 million T cells. Early release data held approximately 81 million unique TCRs from HLA-typed donors.

Study outcomes and limitations: Presence/absence comparisons presumed near-even sequencing depth among donors. By a later analysis, the bulk of CMV-associated TCR beta chains appeared HLA-restricted.

With respect to this clone: Its specificity is not known.

The PCR employed 60 Vbeta primers together with 13 Jbeta primers. TCRdb's copy holds only in-frame clones and misses some; the assay was immunoSEQ multiplex PCR. This sample's table has tens of thousands of clones. Germline loops: CDR1 MNHEY, CDR2 SVGAGI. The CDR3 has 14 residues. V was shortened by 0 bases and J by 1 base, with 6 bases between the two germline ends. Sequenced: PBMCs. This TCR was recovered from a male donor in good health and CMV-seronegative. The genes are TRBV6-5 and TRBJ1-1; D remains unclear. In DNA, the CDR3 is TGTGCCAGCAGTTACTCTAATTGGAACACTGAAGCTTTCTTT. This translates into CASSYSNWNTEAFF.